This TCR beta chain was recorded in a study of cytomegalovirus exposure and HLA in healthy donors. Study-wide results and limits: Three CMV-associated chains proved CMV antigen-specific in vitro.

CDR3 length: 16 amino acids. With 5 bases clipped from V and 4 bases from J, the junction kept 10 bases outside the gene matches. The germline gives CDR1 LGHNA, CDR2 YNFKEQ. Profiled with immunoSEQ multiplex PCR; TCRdb holds only in-frame clones, not every one. The profile shows about 120,000 clones, roughly nine tenths of them singletons. About this clone: Its specificity is not known.

This chain joins TRBV4-2 and TRBJ2-3; 9 bases fit TRBD2. The source is a woman between 18 and 30 years old in good health and CMV-seronegative. The sample comprised PBMCs. The CDR3 DNA is TGTGCCAGCAGCTACCGACTAGCGGAAAACTCAGATACGCAGTATTTT. Amino acids: CASSYRLAENSDTQYF.